The source of this TCR beta chain is a study of neurological immune-mediated disorders. Study conclusions and caveats: Among expanded clones, no CDR3 amino acid sequences were shared across subjects, a pattern suggesting private repertoires in all groups.

The cDNA was synthesized by means of template-switch 5'RACE, which was carried out with 10-nucleotide random UMIs. TCRdb fed the 5' RACE reads into MiXCR, producing one record per CDR3 protein. The data show more than 45,000 distinct CDR3 sequences, roughly 3.2% seen once. This clonotype was found many times. Its target is unknown. This TCR derives from a woman in her twenties or thirties with multiple sclerosis. Sequencing was performed on PBMCs.

CDR3 loop: CASSPDRRREAFF. DNA of the CDR3: TGTGCCAGCAGCCCCGACAGGCGCCGTGAAGCTTTCTTT. The chain has TRBV7-2 and TRBJ1-1; D may be TRBD1 (6 bases). The CDR3 is 13 residues long. V was clipped by 5 bases and J by 7 bases, with 14 bases between them. Germline assignment: CDR1 SGHTA and CDR2 FQGNSA. Supplemented by reference TRBV7-2 and TRBJ1-1, the full variable domain reads GAGVSQSPSNKVTEKGKDVELRCDPISGHTALYWYRQSLGQGLEFLIYFQGNSAPDKSGLPSDRFSAERTGGSVSTLTIQRTQQEDSAVYLCASSPDRRREAFFGQGTRLTVV.